Shown below are 2 T cell receptor beta chains from a single sample sequenced in a study of high-grade serous ovarian cancer treatment subgroups (dated by TCRdb to 2020 to 2023). Library method: the immunoSEQ multiplex PCR assay. TCRdb provides this immuneACCESS table in a form limited to in-frame rearrangements. Some clones are lacking; in checked studies, under half of them reflect an unresolved V gene, and why the rest are absent is not known. Present in this sample are about 12,000 clones, 88% of which were seen just once. The ten top clones hold under 3.5% of the sample. Collection of tumor samples took place before definitive surgery or chemotherapy. The material sequenced was tumor tissue. Source of these receptors: a human donor with high-grade serous ovarian cancer.

The chain carries TRBV6-6 and TRBJ1-4, with TRBD1 identical over 8 bases. V gave up 5 bases and J gave up 8 bases; unmatched junction bases: 13. CDR1 and CDR2 (germline): MNHNY, SVGAGI (reference sequence). This CDR3 contains 16 residues. The CDR3 loop reads CASSTTRTGFKEKLFF. The CDR3 DNA follows: TGTGCCAGCAGTACAACAAGGACAGGGTTTAAGGAAAAACTGTTTTTT.

This rearrangement joins TRBV10-3 to TRBJ1-1, with D unclear. The V gene lost 1 base and the J gene lost 2 bases, with 11 bases spanning the gap. The CDR3 is 15 residues long. Germline V lookup: CDR1 ENHRY, CDR2 SYGVKD. The DNA of the CDR3 is TGTGCCATCAGTGAGTGGGAAACCCCTAACACTGAAGCTTTCTTT. Residues: CAISEWETPNTEAFF.